This is a list of T cell receptor beta chains from one sample in a study of CD8 T cells in Susac syndrome. TCRdb fed the immunoSEQ multiplex PCR reads into MiXCR, producing one record per CDR3 protein. Of fewer than 350,000 distinct CDR3 sequences listed, roughly 85% are singletons. Source material: CD8+ T cells from PBMCs. All receptors derive from a human donor with multiple sclerosis. Both conserved end residues are part of each CDR3. D genes are given only for firm matches. Not all rows give a size; the values are once, few, many and, for expanded clones, a class.

V gene: TRBV6-4; D gene: TRBD2; J gene: TRBJ2-1; clone size: once; CDR3 DNA: TGTGCCAGCAGCGATCTAGCGGGTACAGCCAATGAGCAGTTCTTC; CDR3 protein: CASSDLAGTANEQFF
V gene: TRBV19; D gene: .; J gene: TRBJ2-5; clone size: .; CDR3 DNA: TGTGCCAGTAGTATATTCGGTCAGCAAGAGACCCAGTACTTC; CDR3 protein: CASSIFGQQETQYF
V gene: TRBV16; D gene: .; J gene: TRBJ2-7; clone size: .; CDR3 DNA: TGTGCCAGCAGTCTAGGGGGTGAGAGCTCCTACGAGCAGTACTTC; CDR3 protein: CASSLGGESSYEQYF
V gene: TRBV6-5; D gene: TRBD2; J gene: TRBJ2-1; clone size: .; CDR3 DNA: TGTGCCAGCAGTTACCTGGTTAGCGGGACTCTCCGCAATGAGCAGTTCTTC; CDR3 protein: CASSYLVSGTLRNEQFF
V gene: TRBV28; D gene: TRBD1; J gene: TRBJ2-5; clone size: .; CDR3 DNA: TGTGCCAGCAGTTTTGCCGCCCCCGGGACAGACCAAGAGACCCAGTACTTC; CDR3 protein: CASSFAAPGTDQETQYF
V gene: TRBV12-3/TRBV12-4; D gene: .; J gene: TRBJ1-1; clone size: .; CDR3 DNA: TGTGCCAGCAGCCTCGGACCACTCACTGAAGCTTTCTTT; CDR3 protein: CASSLGPLTEAFF
V gene: TRBV5-4; D gene: .; J gene: TRBJ2-5; clone size: .; CDR3 DNA: TGTGCCAGCAGCTACGCGGACGACGTCGGGCGAGAGACCCAGTACTTC; CDR3 protein: CASSYADDVGRETQYF
V gene: TRBV10-3; D gene: .; J gene: TRBJ1-3; clone size: .; CDR3 DNA: TGTGCCACAACAGGGTCGGTGAGCGCCATATATTTT; CDR3 protein: CATTGSVSAIYF
V gene: TRBV30; D gene: TRBD1; J gene: TRBJ2-3; clone size: .; CDR3 DNA: TGTGCCTGGGCCGGGACAGACACAGATACGCAGTATTTT; CDR3 protein: CAWAGTDTDTQYF
V gene: TRBV5-4; D gene: .; J gene: TRBJ2-5; clone size: .; CDR3 DNA: TGTGCCAGCAGCTGGCAGGGGGGCCTCCAAGAGACCCAGTACTTC; CDR3 protein: CASSWQGGLQETQYF
V gene: TRBV20-1; D gene: TRBD2; J gene: TRBJ2-3; clone size: .; CDR3 DNA: TGCAGTGCTTGCCCAGCGGGAGGCCCCACAGATACGCAGTATTTT; CDR3 protein: CSACPAGGPTDTQYF
V gene: TRBV9; D gene: .; J gene: TRBJ1-2; clone size: .; CDR3 DNA: TGTAACCCCCTTTTAAACTATGGCTACACCTTC; CDR3 protein: CNPLLNYGYTF
V gene: TRBV4-1; D gene: TRBD2; J gene: TRBJ2-7; clone size: .; CDR3 DNA: TGCGCCAGCAGCCAAACCCCCCGGGGACTAGCCCGCGAGCAGTACTTC; CDR3 protein: CASSQTPRGLAREQYF
V gene: TRBV19; D gene: .; J gene: TRBJ2-2; clone size: .; CDR3 DNA: TGTGCCAGTAGCCATACTACAAACACCGGGGAGCTGTTTTTT; CDR3 protein: CASSHTTNTGELFF
V gene: TRBV11-2; D gene: .; J gene: TRBJ1-2; clone size: .; CDR3 DNA: TGTGCCAGACGCGGGGCCGCCCCTAACTATGGCTACACCTTC; CDR3 protein: CARRGAAPNYGYTF
V gene: TRBV20-1; D gene: .; J gene: TRBJ1-5; clone size: .; CDR3 DNA: TGCAGTGGGGGGGGCTATAGCAATCAGCCCCAGCATTTT; CDR3 protein: CSGGGYSNQPQHF
V gene: TRBV4-3; D gene: .; J gene: TRBJ1-1; clone size: once; CDR3 DNA: TGCGCCAGCAGCCAAGATCTGTTCATGAACACTGAAGCTTTCTTT; CDR3 protein: CASSQDLFMNTEAFF
V gene: TRBV6-6; D gene: TRBD1; J gene: TRBJ1-4; clone size: .; CDR3 DNA: TGTGCCAGCAGTTACTGGCAGGGGGCTGTTAATGAAAAACTGTTTTTT; CDR3 protein: CASSYWQGAVNEKLFF
V gene: TRBV6-5; D gene: .; J gene: TRBJ1-1; clone size: .; CDR3 DNA: TGTGCCAGCAGTTGGACGGATAACACTGAAGCTTTCTTT; CDR3 protein: CASSWTDNTEAFF
V gene: TRBV7-9; D gene: .; J gene: TRBJ1-2; clone size: .; CDR3 DNA: TGTGCCAGCAGCTTAACATCTGGCTACACCTTC; CDR3 protein: CASSLTSGYTF
V gene: TRBV6-1; D gene: .; J gene: TRBJ1-2; clone size: .; CDR3 DNA: TGTGCCAGCAGTGAAGCGTGGTTACTCGGGACACCGGGCTACACCTTC; CDR3 protein: CASSEAWLLGTPGYTF
V gene: TRBV6-2/TRBV6-3; D gene: TRBD1; J gene: TRBJ2-2; clone size: few; CDR3 DNA: TGTGCCAGCAGTTACTCGTCAGGGGGCAGTACCGGGGAGCTGTTTTTT; CDR3 protein: CASSYSSGGSTGELFF
V gene: TRBV7-2; D gene: .; J gene: TRBJ1-2; clone size: .; CDR3 DNA: TGTGCCAGCAGCTTTAACCGGCCCCTCGATAACTATGGCTACACCTTC; CDR3 protein: CASSFNRPLDNYGYTF
V gene: TRBV15; D gene: .; J gene: TRBJ2-1; clone size: .; CDR3 DNA: TGTGCCACCAGCGGCCTCGCTACATCCTACAATGAGCAGTTCTTC; CDR3 protein: CATSGLATSYNEQFF
V gene: TRBV7-6; D gene: .; J gene: TRBJ1-3; clone size: .; CDR3 DNA: TGTGCCAGCAGCTTAGGAGGTCCGGTCTCTGGAAACACCATATATTTT; CDR3 protein: CASSLGGPVSGNTIYF
V gene: TRBV2; D gene: TRBD2; J gene: TRBJ2-2; clone size: .; CDR3 DNA: TGTGCCAGCAGTGGACTAGCGGAGGTCGGGGAGCTGTTTTTT; CDR3 protein: CASSGLAEVGELFF
V gene: TRBV6-2/TRBV6-3; D gene: .; J gene: TRBJ2-7; clone size: .; CDR3 DNA: TGTGCCACCAGTTACTATAGGGAGCAGTACTTC; CDR3 protein: CATSYYREQYF
V gene: TRBV4-3; D gene: TRBD1; J gene: TRBJ1-2; clone size: .; CDR3 DNA: TGCGCCAGCAGCCCAGTCCGGGGCGGACAGGGGTTCTATGGCTACACCTTC; CDR3 protein: CASSPVRGGQGFYGYTF
V gene: TRBV29-1; D gene: TRBD2; J gene: TRBJ2-5; clone size: once; CDR3 DNA: TGCAGCGGCTATGGACTAGCGGGAGGGCCGTGGGGAGAGACCCAGTACTTC; CDR3 protein: CSGYGLAGGPWGETQYF
V gene: TRBV7-9; D gene: TRBD2; J gene: TRBJ2-1; clone size: .; CDR3 DNA: TGTGCCAGCAGCTTGTTGACTAGCGGGGTACCCTCCTACAATGAGCAGTTCTTC; CDR3 protein: CASSLLTSGVPSYNEQFF
V gene: TRBV27; D gene: TRBD2; J gene: TRBJ2-5; clone size: .; CDR3 DNA: TGTGCCAGCAGTTTATTCGGGGGGGGAACCCAAGAGACCCAGTACTTC; CDR3 protein: CASSLFGGGTQETQYF
V gene: TRBV15; D gene: .; J gene: TRBJ2-5; clone size: .; CDR3 DNA: TGTGCCACCAGCAGAGATTTGGCCCTTTCAGGGGCCCAGTACTTC; CDR3 protein: CATSRDLALSGAQYF
V gene: TRBV27; D gene: TRBD2; J gene: TRBJ2-3; clone size: .; CDR3 DNA: TGTGCCAGCAGTTTATCGGGACTAGATACAGATACGCAGTATTTT; CDR3 protein: CASSLSGLDTDTQYF
V gene: TRBV4-3; D gene: .; J gene: TRBJ2-1; clone size: .; CDR3 DNA: TGCGCCAGCGGCCGAAACCGGGACGACCAGGGGGGAGAGCAGTTCTTC; CDR3 protein: CASGRNRDDQGGEQFF
V gene: TRBV27; D gene: .; J gene: TRBJ2-7; clone size: .; CDR3 DNA: TGTGCCAGCAGTTTTGGGGCTTACTACGAGCAGTACTTC; CDR3 protein: CASSFGAYYEQYF
V gene: TRBV30; D gene: .; J gene: TRBJ2-7; clone size: .; CDR3 DNA: TGTGCCTGGAGTGGGCCAGGGAGCTCCTACGAGCAGTACTTC; CDR3 protein: CAWSGPGSSYEQYF
V gene: TRBV4-3; D gene: .; J gene: TRBJ1-1; clone size: .; CDR3 DNA: TGCGCCAGCATGGGGGGCGGTGAAGCTTTCTTT; CDR3 protein: CASMGGGEAFF
V gene: TRBV7-9; D gene: .; J gene: TRBJ1-4; clone size: .; CDR3 DNA: TGTGCCAGCAGCACCGCTACGGGGGGACCGGGGTATAATGAAAAACTGTTTTTT; CDR3 protein: CASSTATGGPGYNEKLFF
V gene: TRBV14; D gene: .; J gene: TRBJ1-4; clone size: .; CDR3 DNA: TGTGCCAGCAGCCAAGACGAGTATGTGTCTAATGAAAAACTGTTTTTT; CDR3 protein: CASSQDEYVSNEKLFF
V gene: TRBV11-2; D gene: TRBD1; J gene: TRBJ2-3; clone size: .; CDR3 DNA: TGTGCCGACGGGGATACGACAGGGGCAGATACGCAGTATTTT; CDR3 protein: CADGDTTGADTQYF
V gene: TRBV6-2/TRBV6-3; D gene: TRBD1; J gene: TRBJ2-2; clone size: .; CDR3 DNA: TGTGCCAGCAGTTACTCGATCGACAGGGTTAACACCGGGGAGCTGTTTTTT; CDR3 protein: CASSYSIDRVNTGELFF
V gene: TRBV6-2/TRBV6-3; D gene: .; J gene: TRBJ2-1; clone size: .; CDR3 DNA: TGTGCCAGCAGTTACGCGGGATCCTACAATGAGCAGTTCTTC; CDR3 protein: CASSYAGSYNEQFF
V gene: TRBV30; D gene: TRBD2; J gene: TRBJ2-3; clone size: once; CDR3 DNA: TGTGCCTGGAGTCGTGGGGGGGGAGATACGCAGTATTTT; CDR3 protein: CAWSRGGGDTQYF
V gene: TRBV4-1; D gene: .; J gene: TRBJ2-3; clone size: .; CDR3 DNA: TGCGCCAGCAGCCAAGATGGTGGCAGGGGTAGGGCAGATACGCAGTATTTT; CDR3 protein: CASSQDGGRGRADTQYF
V gene: TRBV6-5; D gene: .; J gene: TRBJ2-1; clone size: .; CDR3 DNA: TGTGCCAGCAGTTACTTAGTGGGAGTGGCCTACAATGAGCAGTTCTTC; CDR3 protein: CASSYLVGVAYNEQFF
V gene: TRBV30; D gene: .; J gene: TRBJ2-7; clone size: .; CDR3 DNA: TGTGCCTGGGTCCCCCTCGGGGCAGCCGAGATCTCCTACGAGCAGTACTTC; CDR3 protein: CAWVPLGAAEISYEQYF
V gene: TRBV4-1; D gene: TRBD2; J gene: TRBJ2-5; clone size: .; CDR3 DNA: TGCGCCAGCAGCCAATTCCTAGCGGGAGGCCCTTCGAACTTC; CDR3 protein: CASSQFLAGGPSNF
V gene: TRBV2; D gene: .; J gene: TRBJ2-1; clone size: .; CDR3 DNA: TGTGCCAGCAGTGAAGATCCAAAGGAGCAGTTCTTC; CDR3 protein: CASSEDPKEQFF
V gene: TRBV4-2; D gene: TRBD2; J gene: TRBJ2-1; clone size: .; CDR3 DNA: TGTGCCAGCAGCCGAGAAACTTACCTAGCGGGCACCTACAATGAGCAGTTCTTC; CDR3 protein: CASSRETYLAGTYNEQFF
V gene: TRBV5-6; D gene: TRBD2; J gene: TRBJ2-2; clone size: .; CDR3 DNA: TGTGCCAGCAGCTTGGCGACTAGCGGGAGCCTTGCCGGGGAGCTGTTTTTT; CDR3 protein: CASSLATSGSLAGELFF